This T cell receptor beta chain was sequenced for a study of PD-1 blockade in classical Hodgkin lymphoma. In its sample, this clone was seen a few times. Its antigen is undetermined. Assay: immunoSEQ multiplex PCR; the TCRdb copy retains only in-frame clones and omits some. The table includes around 53,000 clones, around 74% detected once. Regarding the study as a whole: With CD4+ cells, TCR diversity rose significantly by C4D1, but not with CD8+ cells. At baseline, newly diagnosed patients reportedly showed less TCR diversity than healthy donors.

The time point denotes: cycle 4 day 1 (C4D1), after 6 weeks of nivolumab. Each patient experienced a relapse that followed autologous stem cell transplantation, and brentuximab vedotin exposure varied. Best responses were complete response, partial response or progressive disease. The sample consisted of peripheral blood mononuclear cells (PBMCs), taken before the fourth cycle of nivolumab. The sequence derives from a human donor with classical Hodgkin lymphoma.

DNA of the CDR3: TGTGCTAGTGGTTTGGGGTTTGCCTATGAGCAGTTCTTC. It codes for CASGLGFAYEQFF. This chain links TRBV12-5 with TRBJ2-1; D is uncertain. This CDR3 is 13 amino acids long. Germline V lookup: CDR1 LGHNT, CDR2 FRNRAP. V was clipped by 1 base and J by 8 bases, with 9 bases between them.